This T cell receptor (beta chain) was retrieved from a study of a mutant IDH1 vaccine in newly diagnosed glioma. At the level of the study: Every participant had undergone radiotherapy, temozolomide, or both before, and most underwent both.

A note on this clone: The antigen is undetermined.

The table came from immunoSEQ multiplex PCR; TCRdb's copy has only in-frame clones and leaves some out. Of roughly 69,000 clones detected, approximately 86% appear once; the ten largest clones hold about 2%. Time point reported: week 35, safety follow-up. All doses held 300 ug of mutant IDH1 20-mer peptide, with topical imiquimod. The study enrolled donors with new WHO grade 3 or 4 IDH1-mutant, ATRX-lost astrocytomas. Study-level results: In roughly 93% of patients, immune responses induced by the vaccine occurred.

The length of the CDR3 is 14 residues. V trimming: 4 bases; J trimming: 0 bases; junction bases outside the gene matches: 1. Germline values: CDR1 MDHEN, CDR2 SYDVKM. The rearrangement links TRBV28 to TRBJ2-5, with TRBD1 matching 8 bases. This sequence was found in a young man with glioma. The sample here was PBMCs, taken from a glioma patient whose treatment included an IDH1 peptide vaccine. The CDR3 region has the DNA TGTGCCAGCAGTTCACAGGGGGACCAAGAGACCCAGTACTTC. Amino acids: CASSSQGDQETQYF. Supplemented by reference TRBV28 and TRBJ2-5, the full variable domain reads DVKVTQSSRYLVKRTGEKVFLECVQDMDHENMFWYRQDPGLGLRLIYFSYDVKMKEKGDIPEGYSVSREKKERFSLILESASTNQTSMYLCASSSQGDQETQYFGPGTRLLVL.